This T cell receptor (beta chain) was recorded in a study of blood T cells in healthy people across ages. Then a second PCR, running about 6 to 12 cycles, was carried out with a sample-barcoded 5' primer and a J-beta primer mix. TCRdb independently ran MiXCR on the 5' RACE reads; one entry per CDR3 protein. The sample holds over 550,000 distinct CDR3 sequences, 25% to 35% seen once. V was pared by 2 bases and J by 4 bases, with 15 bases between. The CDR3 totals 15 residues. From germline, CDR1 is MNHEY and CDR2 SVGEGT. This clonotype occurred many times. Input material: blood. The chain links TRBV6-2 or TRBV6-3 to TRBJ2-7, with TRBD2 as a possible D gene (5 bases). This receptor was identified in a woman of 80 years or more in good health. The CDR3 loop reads CASSYGPGLLYEQYF. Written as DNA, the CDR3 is TGTGCCAGCAGTTACGGGCCCGGACTTTTATACGAGCAGTACTTC.